Below, 11 T cell receptor beta chains from the same sample are listed, as sequenced in a study of identifying expanded T cells in peripheral blood. Profiling relied on immunoSEQ multiplex PCR, and the TCRdb table lists in-frame clones only, not all of them. The sample contains about 94,000 clones, roughly 87% of which appear only once. The sequencing input was blood. These receptors originate from a person aged 18 to 70 in good health.

The rearrangement uses TRBV18 and TRBJ2-3, with TRBD2 matching over 8 bases. The CDR3 has 14 residues. Germline CDR1 is KGHSH and CDR2 is LQKENI. Trimming took 3 bases from V and 6 from J; bases not matched to a gene: 5. CDR3 coding DNA: TGTGCCAGCTCACCGGGACTAGAGAGTGATACGCAGTATTTT. Protein sequence: CASSPGLESDTQYF.

The chain recombines TRBV6-5 with TRBJ2-1, with no clear D. There are 14 residues in the CDR3. Per germline, CDR1 MNHEY and CDR2 SVGAGI. Trimming pared 6 bases from V and 5 bases from J, leaving 14 bases between. The CDR3 region is CASRVGTFNNEQFF. As DNA, the CDR3 is TGTGCCAGCAGAGTTGGAACCTTCAACAATGAGCAGTTCTTC.

This chain uses TRBV18 with TRBJ2-1; a possible D gene is TRBD1 (7 bases). Germline V gene data show CDR1 as KGHSH and CDR2 as LQKENI. V was trimmed by 1 base and J by 7 bases, leaving 11 bases between them. The CDR3 covers 14 residues. CDR3 amino acids: CASSPQTGRNEQFF. CDR3 nucleotide sequence: TGTGCCAGCTCACCACAGACAGGGAGGAATGAGCAGTTCTTC. Complete variable domain (other parts from reference TRBV18 and TRBJ2-1): NAGVMQNPRHLVRRRGQEARLRCSPMKGHSHVYWYRQLPEEGLKFMVYLQKENIIDESGMPKERFSAEFPKEGPSILRIQQVVRGDSAAYFCASSPQTGRNEQFFGPGTRLTVL.

The chain couples TRBV7-9 to TRBJ1-1, with unresolved D. V dropped 3 bases and J dropped 1 base, with 9 bases sitting between them. This CDR3 spans 14 amino acids. Germline CDR1 reads SEHNR; CDR2 reads FQNEAQ (reference sequence). CDR3 loop: CASSFPGGNTEAFF. CDR3 in DNA: TGTGCCAGCAGCTTCCCAGGAGGGAACACTGAAGCTTTCTTT.

CDR3 DNA: TGTGCCAGCAGTTTAAGTCCGACAGGGAACACTGAAGCTTTCTTT. Residues: CASSLSPTGNTEAFF. The chain joins TRBV27 to TRBJ1-1; TRBD1 might be the D (6 bases). V was cut by 2 bases and J by 1 base, with 11 bases left in between. The V gene's germline CDR1 is MNHEY and CDR2 SMNVEV (reference sequence). The CDR3 has 15 amino acids.

The chain links TRBV5-1 to TRBJ2-2; D might be TRBD1 or TRBD2, each matching 5 bases. Germline assignment: CDR1 SGHRS and CDR2 YFSETQ. V was shortened by 1 base and J by 0 bases, with 10 bases between the two germline ends. The CDR3 contains 16 residues. CDR3 region: CASSLIGATNTGELFF. Written as DNA, the CDR3 is TGCGCCAGCAGCTTGATCGGGGCAACGAACACCGGGGAGCTGTTTTTT.

V gene TRBV19 combines with J gene TRBJ1-1; D remains unclear. The V and J ends lost 5 bases and 1 base respectively, with 17 bases between them. This CDR3 is built from 16 residues. Looked up from germline, CDR1 is LNHDA and CDR2 is SQIVND (reference sequence). The CDR3 protein is CASSAKMLRTNTEAFF. Written as DNA, the CDR3 is TGTGCCAGTAGTGCTAAGATGCTGAGGACGAACACTGAAGCTTTCTTT.

The chain joins TRBV27 to TRBJ2-3; D gene unclear. CDR3 length equals 13 residues. V lost 0 bases and J lost 4, with 5 bases in between. Germline CDR1 and CDR2: MNHEY and SMNVEV (reference sequence). The chain's CDR3 is CASSLSFADTQYF. DNA of the CDR3: TGTGCCAGCAGTTTATCCTTTGCAGATACGCAGTATTTT.

V usage is TRBV5-4 and J usage is TRBJ2-7, with TRBD1 identical over 7 bases. The CDR3 has 17 amino acids. Germline lookup yields CDR1 SGHNT and CDR2 YYREEE (reference sequence). The V and J ends lost 4 bases and 2 bases, in that order; junction bases with no gene match: 15. The CDR3 DNA follows: TGTGCCAGCAGCCCACGACCGACAGGGTTCAGCCCCTACGAGCAGTACTTC. Protein product: CASSPRPTGFSPYEQYF. The variable domain in full, completed from reference TRBV5-4 and TRBJ2-7, reads ETGVTQSPTHLIKTRGQQVTLRCSSQSGHNTVSWYQQALGQGPQFIFQYYREEENGRGNFPPRFSGLQFPNYSSELNVNALELDDSALYLCASSPRPTGFSPYEQYFGPGTRLTVT.

V is TRBV19 and J is TRBJ1-5; a possible D gene is TRBD1 (5 bases). Germline CDR1 reads LNHDA; CDR2 reads SQIVND (reference sequence). The CDR3 has 14 residues. Trimming left V 10 bases short and J 2 bases short, with 15 bases between. CDR3 protein: CATGRVGGNQPQHF. In DNA form, the CDR3 reads TGTGCCACCGGAAGGGTAGGGGGCAATCAGCCCCAGCATTTT. Full variable domain (remainder filled in from reference TRBV19 and TRBJ1-5): DGGITQSPKYLFRKEGQNVTLSCEQNLNHDAMYWYRQDPGQGLRLIYYSQIVNDFQKGDIAEGYSVSREKKESFPLTVTSAQKNPTAFYLCATGRVGGNQPQHFGDGTRLSIL.

The rearrangement uses TRBV5-4 and TRBJ1-1; perhaps TRBD1 as D (5 bases). The CDR3 totals 14 residues. The germline V gene has CDR1 SGHNT and CDR2 YYREEE (reference sequence). V lost 4 bases, J lost 1 base, and 11 bases lay in between. DNA of the CDR3: TGTGCCAGCAGCCCCGACAGAAGGAACACTGAAGCTTTCTTT. Its translation: CASSPDRRNTEAFF.